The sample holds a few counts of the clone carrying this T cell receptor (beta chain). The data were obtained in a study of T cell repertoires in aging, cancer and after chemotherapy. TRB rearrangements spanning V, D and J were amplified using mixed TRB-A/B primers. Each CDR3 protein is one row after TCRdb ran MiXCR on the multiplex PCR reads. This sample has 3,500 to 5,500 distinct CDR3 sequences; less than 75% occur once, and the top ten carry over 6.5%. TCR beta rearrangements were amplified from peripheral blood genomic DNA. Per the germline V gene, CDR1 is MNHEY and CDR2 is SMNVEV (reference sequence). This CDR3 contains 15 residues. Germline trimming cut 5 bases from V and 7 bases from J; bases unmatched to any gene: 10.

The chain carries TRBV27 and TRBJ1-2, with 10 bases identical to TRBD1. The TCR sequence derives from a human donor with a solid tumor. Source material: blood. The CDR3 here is CASSISGTGVVGYTF. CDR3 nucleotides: TGTGCCAGCAGTATCTCCGGGACAGGGGTGGTTGGCTACACCTTC.